The rows below give T cell receptor beta chains drawn from one sample of a study of blood T cell repertoires in COVID-19. The repertoire was sequenced with immunoSEQ multiplex PCR; TCRdb's copy has only in-frame clones and lacks some. The sample holds approximately 400,000 clones, 70% to 90% seen once. The sample was PBMCs or T cells enriched from blood (not recorded which). The receptors were gathered from a man under 40 who had recovered from COVID-19. The CDR3 runs from the conserved cysteine through the conserved F or W. Each record gives: clone size, V gene, D gene, J gene, CDR3 DNA, CDR3 protein. The D gene is left open where the match is weak. Clone sizes are given selectively: once, few, many, or a class where the clone is expanded.

>NA|TRBV6-4|NA|TRBJ2-2
TGTGCCAGCAGTGAAGAAGCGCAGGGCAGATTCGCGAACACCGGGGAGCTGTTTTTT
CASSEEAQGRFANTGELFF
>NA|TRBV7-8|TRBD1|TRBJ1-2
TGTGCCAGCAGCGGCGGCATGACAGGGGTTGATTATGGCTACACCTTC
CASSGGMTGVDYGYTF
>NA|TRBV19|TRBD1|TRBJ1-6
TGTGCCACTACGGGACAGGGGTCCGGTTCACCCCTCCACTTT
CATTGQGSGSPLHF
>once|TRBV7-7|TRBD2|TRBJ2-5
TGTGCCAGCAGCCGCGGGACTAGCGGGGGGGCGGGAGAGACCCAGTACTTC
CASSRGTSGGAGETQYF
>NA|TRBV5-6|NA|TRBJ1-2
TGTGCCAGCAGCTTGGCGGGGAACTATGGCTACACCTTC
CASSLAGNYGYTF
>once|TRBV6-5|NA|TRBJ1-2
TGTGCCAGCAGTTACTTACAGTCGTTAGGGGTCTATGGCTACACCTTC
CASSYLQSLGVYGYTF
>NA|TRBV19|NA|TRBJ2-1
TGTGCCAGTAGTATTTTTGCCCTGAGGTATCAACACAATGAGCAGTTCTTC
CASSIFALRYQHNEQFF
>once|TRBV10-1|TRBD1|TRBJ1-6
TGCGCCAGCAGCCCGGACAGGTCCAGTTCACCCCTCCACTTT
CASSPDRSSSPLHF
>NA|TRBV7-9|TRBD1|TRBJ1-1
TGTGCCAGCAGCTCGCCGGGGACAGGGGGAACTGAAGCTTTCTTT
CASSSPGTGGTEAFF
>few|TRBV6-5|NA|TRBJ1-2
TGTGCCAGCAGTCCGGACTTCTATGGCTACACCTTC
CASSPDFYGYTF
>NA|TRBV11-2|NA|TRBJ1-5
TGTGCCAGCGCCTCGAACGGGGGGCAGGGTCAGCCCCAGCATTTT
CASASNGGQGQPQHF
>NA|TRBV13|NA|TRBJ1-5
TGTGCCAGCAGCTTAGGGGGGCCAAATCAGCCCCAGCATTTT
CASSLGGPNQPQHF
>NA|TRBV11-3|TRBD1|TRBJ1-1
TGTGCCAGCAGCTTAGGAACAGGGGGCCGTGGCACTGAAGCTTTCTTT
CASSLGTGGRGTEAFF
>NA|TRBV9|TRBD1|TRBJ2-2
TGTGCCAGCAGCGTTTACAGGGGTTTGGGCACCGGGGAGCTGTTTTTT
CASSVYRGLGTGELFF
>NA|TRBV3-1/TRBV3-2|TRBD1|TRBJ2-1
TGTGCCAGCAGCCAAGATCGGGACAGGAAGCAGTTCTTC
CASSQDRDRKQFF
>NA|TRBV19|TRBD2|TRBJ2-2
TGTGCCAGTGTCACTAGCGGAAACACCGGGGAGCTGTTTTTT
CASVTSGNTGELFF
>NA|TRBV27|NA|TRBJ2-3
TGTGCCAGCAGTAAATTGACAGGCCTACCCGATACGCAGTATTTT
CASSKLTGLPDTQYF
>NA|TRBV30|TRBD1|TRBJ1-6
TGTGCCTGGTCACCTGACAGGGGAAAGAATTCACCCCTCCACTTT
CAWSPDRGKNSPLHF
>NA|TRBV5-1|TRBD2|TRBJ2-1
TGCGCCACCCTCGGCGGGGGGGTCCACAATGAGCAGTTCTTC
CATLGGGVHNEQFF
>NA|TRBV4-1|NA|TRBJ2-1
TGCGCCAGCAGCCAAGCCGAGTTAGTCGGGGGACTTGAGCAGTTCTTC
CASSQAELVGGLEQFF
>NA|TRBV5-4|NA|TRBJ1-1
TGTGCCAGCAGCTTGGGCGCGGGGGGCGGGGACACTGAAGCTTTCTTT
CASSLGAGGGDTEAFF
>NA|TRBV15|NA|TRBJ2-7
TGTGCCACCAATAACTACGGCAGCGTCTACGAGCAGTACTTC
CATNNYGSVYEQYF
>NA|TRBV5-4|TRBD2|TRBJ2-7
TGTGCCAGCAGCTTGCGGACTAGTGAGGAGCAGTACTTC
CASSLRTSEEQYF
>NA|TRBV2|TRBD1|TRBJ2-7
TGTGCCAGCAAAACAGGGGGTTCTCCGTACGAGCAGTACTTC
CASKTGGSPYEQYF
>NA|TRBV2|TRBD1|TRBJ1-2
TGTGCCAGCAGTGGGGACAGATTTGGCTACACCTTC
CASSGDRFGYTF
>NA|TRBV4-1|TRBD1|TRBJ1-5
TGCGCCAGCAGCCAAGGACAGGGTGGCAATCAGCCCCAGCATTTT
CASSQGQGGNQPQHF
>NA|TRBV11-2|NA|TRBJ1-4
TGTGCCAGCGGCGACATATATGGGGAAAAACTGTTTTTT
CASGDIYGEKLFF
>NA|TRBV7-6|NA|TRBJ1-5
TGTGCCAGCAGTGATCCCGGGAACAATCAGCCCCAGCATTTT
CASSDPGNNQPQHF
>NA|TRBV5-5|TRBD1|TRBJ1-5
TGTGCCAGCAGCCCTACAGGGGGGTATCAGCCCCAGCATTTT
CASSPTGGYQPQHF
>once|TRBV6-5|TRBD1|TRBJ2-7
TGTGCCAGCAGTTACTCGACAGGGGGCTCCGAGCAGTACTTC
CASSYSTGGSEQYF
>NA|TRBV5-1|NA|TRBJ1-1
TGCGCCAGCAGCGAACAGGGAACTGAAGCTTTCTTT
CASSEQGTEAFF
>once|TRBV6-1|TRBD1|TRBJ1-6
TGTGCCAGCAGTGAAGCTAGCAGGGGGCAATCACCCCTCCACTTT
CASSEASRGQSPLHF
>NA|TRBV29-1|TRBD1|TRBJ1-2
TGCAGCGTTGAAAGAGACAGGGGCTATGGCTACACCTTC
CSVERDRGYGYTF
>few|TRBV4-1|TRBD1|TRBJ1-5
TGCGCCAGCAGCCCGGACAGGCTTGGCAATCAGCCCCAGCATTTT
CASSPDRLGNQPQHF
>NA|TRBV27|NA|TRBJ1-6
TGTGCCAGCAGTTTTGAACCGACAGTTACCCAAGGTTCACCCCTCCACTTT
CASSFEPTVTQGSPLHF
>NA|TRBV30|NA|TRBJ1-6
TGTGCCTGGAGTGTCCAGAATAATTCACCCCTCCACTTT
CAWSVQNNSPLHF
>NA|TRBV4-3|TRBD2|TRBJ2-5
TGCGCCAGCAGCCCTAGCGGGGGGGTTGGGACCCAGTACTTC
CASSPSGGVGTQYF
>many|TRBV9|NA|TRBJ2-1
TGTGCCAGCAGCGTGGGCGAGGGCTACAATGAGCAGTTCTTC
CASSVGEGYNEQFF
>NA|TRBV19|TRBD1|TRBJ2-3
TGTGCCAGTAGCCTACGGGGACAGCGGACAGATACGCAGTATTTT
CASSLRGQRTDTQYF
>NA|TRBV7-2|TRBD2|TRBJ2-5
TGTGCCGAGGGCTGGGGGGGACTCCAAGAGACCCAGTACTTC
CAEGWGGLQETQYF
>NA|TRBV6-5|NA|TRBJ1-5
TGTGCCAGCAGTTATCATAGCCATAGCAATCAGCCCCAGCATTTT
CASSYHSHSNQPQHF
>NA|TRBV6-5|NA|TRBJ1-5
TGTGCCACCCAGGGCCAGAACCTCAATCAGCCCCAGCATTTT
CATQGQNLNQPQHF
>once|TRBV18|NA|TRBJ1-3
TGTGCCAGCTCACCACCGTCGTACTCTGGAAACACCATATATTTT
CASSPPSYSGNTIYF
>NA|TRBV6-5|NA|TRBJ2-7
TGTGCCAGCAGTTATGGGAAAGGGGCGTACGAGCAGTACTTC
CASSYGKGAYEQYF
>NA|TRBV9|NA|TRBJ2-2
TGTGCCAGCAGCGTGGGGGGAGGGAACACCGGGGAGCTGTTTTTT
CASSVGGGNTGELFF
>NA|TRBV10-3|NA|TRBJ1-2
TGTGCCATCAGTGAGTCGGCTGGCAGTGGCTACACCTTC
CAISESAGSGYTF
>NA|TRBV3-1/TRBV3-2|NA|TRBJ1-6
TGTGCCAGCAGCCAAGACGGTGGCAGCGAACATTCACCCCTCCACTTT
CASSQDGGSEHSPLHF